These T cell receptor beta chains were read from a single sample in a study of cytomegalovirus exposure and HLA in healthy donors. Sequencing was performed with immunoSEQ multiplex PCR; in TCRdb, only in-frame clones are kept and a portion is missing. The data show about 130,000 clones, 75% to 85% seen once. Sequenced input: PBMCs. The source of these receptors is a girl aged 2 to 9 in good health and CMV-seronegative. CDR3s include the opening cysteine and the closing phenylalanine or tryptophan. A D gene is named only where the DNA matches it firmly. Not all rows give a size; the values are once, few, many and, for expanded clones, a class.

>TRBD1|TRBJ2-6|few|TRBV4-2
CASSPGTASGANVLTF
TGTGCCAGCAGCCCCGGGACAGCCTCTGGGGCCAACGTCCTGACTTTC
>-|TRBJ1-1|once|TRBV7-8
CASSLILSGNTEAFF
TGTGCCAGCAGCTTAATTCTATCAGGGAACACTGAAGCTTTCTTT
>-|TRBJ1-2|few|TRBV7-9
CASSLGGGDYGYTF
TGTGCCAGCAGCTTAGGAGGAGGGGACTATGGCTACACCTTC
>TRBD1|TRBJ1-2|-|TRBV7-2
CASSLRAGGITNYGYTF
TGTGCCAGCAGCTTAAGAGCAGGGGGGATAACTAACTATGGCTACACCTTC
>-|TRBJ2-7|-|TRBV6-6
CASSYSISSYEQYF
TGTGCCAGCAGTTACAGTATATCATCCTACGAGCAGTACTTC
>-|TRBJ2-2|-|TRBV30
CAWSRSTSGGGELLF
TGTGCCTGGAGTCGCTCCACTTCCGGCGGCGGGGAGCTGCTTTTT
>-|TRBJ1-1|few|TRBV2
CASSEPTGPNTEAFF
TGTGCCAGCAGTGAACCAACAGGGCCGAACACTGAAGCTTTCTTT
>TRBD1|TRBJ1-2|-|TRBV28
CASSLSIRTGDDANYGYTF
TGTGCCAGCAGTTTATCTATTAGGACAGGGGACGACGCTAACTATGGCTACACCTTC
>TRBD1|TRBJ1-2|-|TRBV4-3
CASRSGDGTGGFGYTF
TGCGCCAGCAGATCAGGGGACGGGACAGGGGGCTTTGGCTACACCTTC
>TRBD2|TRBJ2-5|-|TRBV28
CASRSRLAVTQETQYF
TGTGCCAGCCGGAGCCGACTAGCGGTAACCCAAGAGACCCAGTACTTC
>-|TRBJ2-5|-|TRBV7-3
CAVPLGGAQETQYF
TGTGCCGTCCCGTTGGGGGGGGCCCAAGAGACCCAGTACTTC
>-|TRBJ1-5|few|TRBV27
CASSSRGVLNQPQHF
TGTGCCAGCAGTTCGCGGGGGGTGCTCAATCAGCCCCAGCATTTT
>-|TRBJ2-7|-|TRBV6-5
CASTQGGEQYF
TGTGCCAGCACGCAGGGTGGAGAGCAGTACTTC
>-|TRBJ1-4|-|TRBV4-3
CASSQQQGEGPNEKLFF
TGCGCCAGCAGCCAACAACAGGGAGAGGGTCCTAATGAAAAACTGTTTTTT
>TRBD2|TRBJ2-2|once|TRBV2
CAGGGLDTGELFF
TGTGCGGGCGGGGGACTAGACACCGGGGAGCTGTTTTTT
>TRBD2|TRBJ2-1|-|TRBV6-5
CASSSGTYNEQFF
TGTGCCAGCTCTAGCGGAACCTACAATGAGCAGTTCTTC
>TRBD2|TRBJ2-1|-|TRBV27
CASNPWGGIYNEQFF
TGTGCCAGCAACCCGTGGGGGGGGATCTACAATGAGCAGTTCTTC
>TRBD2|TRBJ2-7|once|TRBV4-2
CASSQALASGGKDEQYF
TGTGCCAGCAGCCAAGCCCTCGCCAGCGGGGGAAAGGACGAGCAGTACTTC
>TRBD2|TRBJ2-7|-|TRBV27
CASRLHVGTNFYEQYF
TGTGCCAGCAGACTTCACGTAGGGACTAACTTCTACGAGCAGTACTTC
>-|TRBJ1-6|once|TRBV30
CAWSRGGGPNSPLHF
TGTGCCTGGAGCCGGGGTGGGGGCCCTAATTCACCCCTCCACTTT
>-|TRBJ1-2|-|TRBV6-5
CALGWPKQGHGYTF
TGTGCCCTCGGCTGGCCCAAACAGGGACATGGCTACACCTTC
>-|TRBJ1-2|-|TRBV5-6
CASSFSYAGYTF
TGTGCCAGCAGCTTTAGTTACGCTGGCTACACCTTC
>TRBD1|TRBJ2-2|-|TRBV30
CAWSRWDSPTGELFF
TGTGCCTGGAGTCGATGGGACAGTCCCACCGGGGAGCTGTTTTTT
>TRBD1|TRBJ1-4|few|TRBV7-9
CASSTDRRSNEKLFF
TGTGCCAGCAGCACGGACAGGAGATCTAATGAAAAACTGTTTTTT
>TRBD1|TRBJ2-2|-|TRBV7-3
CASSPHPLAGGTGELFF
TGTGCCAGCAGCCCCCACCCCCTAGCAGGGGGCACCGGGGAGCTGTTTTTT
>-|TRBJ2-3|few|TRBV5-1
CASSLSEAVSTDTQYF
TGCGCCAGCAGCTTATCAGAAGCGGTAAGCACAGATACGCAGTATTTT
>-|TRBJ2-3|-|TRBV10-3
CAIEAADTQYF
TGTGCCATCGAGGCGGCAGATACGCAGTATTTT
>-|TRBJ2-1|-|TRBV7-9
CASSLARGGYNEQFF
TGTGCCAGCAGCTTAGCCCGGGGTGGATACAATGAGCAGTTCTTC
>TRBD2|TRBJ2-3|once|TRBV7-9
CASSQGLADTDTQYF
TGTGCCAGCAGCCAGGGACTAGCGGACACAGATACGCAGTATTTT
>TRBD1|TRBJ1-5|-|TRBV7-8
CASSLGQGGQPQHF
TGTGCCAGCAGCTTAGGACAGGGGGGACAGCCCCAGCATTTT
>-|TRBJ1-3|-|TRBV7-6
CASSRRGSGNTIYF
TGTGCCAGCAGCCGCAGGGGCTCTGGAAACACCATATATTTT
>-|TRBJ2-7|-|TRBV6-8
CASSYLRGPHFWDEQYF
TGTGCCAGCAGTTACCTCCGAGGGCCACACTTCTGGGACGAGCAGTACTTC
>TRBD1|TRBJ2-7|-|TRBV6-1
CASSDVAGTASYEQYF
TGTGCCAGCAGTGACGTTGCCGGGACAGCTTCTTACGAGCAGTACTTC
>TRBD2|TRBJ2-1|-|TRBV9
CASSAPGTSGRNEQFF
TGTGCCAGCAGCGCCCCCGGGACTAGCGGACGGAATGAGCAGTTCTTC
>TRBD2|TRBJ2-5|-|TRBV5-1
CASSLVVAGQETQYF
TGCGCCAGCAGCTTGGTAGTAGCGGGTCAAGAGACCCAGTACTTC
>TRBD2|TRBJ2-7|-|TRBV7-2
CASSLVTSGAYEQYF
TGTGCCAGCAGCTTAGTGACTAGCGGGGCCTACGAGCAGTACTTC
>TRBD2|TRBJ2-5|-|TRBV30
CAWSASGEIQETQYF
TGTGCCTGGAGTGCGAGCGGGGAAATCCAAGAGACCCAGTACTTC
>TRBD2|TRBJ2-7|-|TRBV2
CASKAIAGAGYEQYF
TGTGCCAGCAAAGCTATAGCGGGAGCTGGCTACGAGCAGTACTTC